This T cell receptor beta chain was observed in a study of blood T cells in healthy people across ages. Next came a second PCR, run for about 7 to 11 cycles, which used a sample-barcoded 5' primer along with a J-beta primer mix. Via MiXCR, TCRdb re-called the 5' RACE reads, giving one row per CDR3 protein. The table lists around 1.7 million distinct CDR3 sequences, 28% of them singletons. For this clonotype: The antigen is not known. It is likely a read error, because the conserved phenylalanine at the end of the CDR3 is missing.

Overall study results and limits: Naive T cell percentage showed a strong correlation with TCR beta diversity.

The germline V gene encodes CDR1 SGHRS and CDR2 YFSETQ. V gave up 2 bases and J gave up 0 bases; unmatched junction bases: 6. The CDR3 has 16 amino acids. The sequence was collected from a woman in her 30s in good health. This chain connects TRBV5-1 to TRBJ2-3, with 7 nucleotides matching TRBD1. Sequenced: blood. CDR3 coding DNA: TGCGCCAGCAGCTTACAGGGGTACACTAGCACAGATACGCAGTATTTG. Translating gives CASSLQGYTSTDTQYL.